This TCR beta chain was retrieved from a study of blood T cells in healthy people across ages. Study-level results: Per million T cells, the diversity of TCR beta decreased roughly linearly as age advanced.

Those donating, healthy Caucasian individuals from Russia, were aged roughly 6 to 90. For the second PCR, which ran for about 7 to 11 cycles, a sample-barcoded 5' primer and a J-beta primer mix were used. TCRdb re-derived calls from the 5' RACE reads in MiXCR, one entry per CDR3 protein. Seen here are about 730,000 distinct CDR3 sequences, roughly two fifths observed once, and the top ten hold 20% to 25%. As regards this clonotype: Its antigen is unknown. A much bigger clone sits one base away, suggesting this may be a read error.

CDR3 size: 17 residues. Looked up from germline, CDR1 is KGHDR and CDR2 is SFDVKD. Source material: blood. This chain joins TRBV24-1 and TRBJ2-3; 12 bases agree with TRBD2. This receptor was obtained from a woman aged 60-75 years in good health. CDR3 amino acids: CATRDLTSGRSADTQYF. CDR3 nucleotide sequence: TGTGCCACCAGGGATTTGACTAGCGGGAGAAGCGCAGATACGCAGTATTTT.